The T cell receptor beta chain under discussion was sequenced for a study of cytomegalovirus exposure and HLA in healthy donors. The study ran its PCR with 60 Vbeta and 13 Jbeta primers. Here immunoSEQ multiplex PCR was the method, and the copy in TCRdb shows in-frame clones only, minus some. In all, the sample yields roughly 200,000 clones. Of note for this clone: What it binds is unknown.

Germline CDR1 is SGHNT and CDR2 is YENEEA. There are 15 residues in the CDR3. V was clipped by 5 bases and J by 4 bases; unmatched bases: 7. Findings and limits, study-wide: CMV serostatus alone was available as immune exposure information. Researchers counted about 150 TCR beta chains as cytomegalovirus-associated.

This chain joins TRBV11-3 and TRBJ2-1, with 8 bases lining up with TRBD1. Sequencing was carried out using PBMCs. This receptor was obtained from a man aged 30 to 39 in good health and CMV-seronegative. The CDR3 is CASSPAGQVYNEQFF. The CDR3 region has the DNA TGTGCCAGCAGCCCCGCGGGACAGGTTTACAATGAGCAGTTCTTC.